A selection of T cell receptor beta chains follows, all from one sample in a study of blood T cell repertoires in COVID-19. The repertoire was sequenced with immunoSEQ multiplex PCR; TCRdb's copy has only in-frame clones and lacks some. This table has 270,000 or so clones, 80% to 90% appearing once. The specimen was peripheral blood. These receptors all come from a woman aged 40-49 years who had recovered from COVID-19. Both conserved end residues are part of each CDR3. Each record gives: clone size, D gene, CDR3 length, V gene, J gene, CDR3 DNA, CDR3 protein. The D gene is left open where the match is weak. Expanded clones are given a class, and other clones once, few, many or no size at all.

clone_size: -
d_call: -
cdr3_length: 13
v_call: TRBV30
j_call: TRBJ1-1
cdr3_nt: TGTGCCTGGAGAGTGGCCGCAGGGGCTCAAGCTTTCTTT
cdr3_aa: CAWRVAAGAQAFF

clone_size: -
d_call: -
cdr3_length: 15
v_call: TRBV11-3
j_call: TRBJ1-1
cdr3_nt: TGTGCCAGCAGCCCCGGGAGTCCCGGGAACACTGAAGCTTTCTTT
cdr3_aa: CASSPGSPGNTEAFF

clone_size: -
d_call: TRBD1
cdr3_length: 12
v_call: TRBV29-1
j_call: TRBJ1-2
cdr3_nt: TGCACCGGGGGGGACAGGGTGGAGGGCTACACCTTC
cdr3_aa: CTGGDRVEGYTF

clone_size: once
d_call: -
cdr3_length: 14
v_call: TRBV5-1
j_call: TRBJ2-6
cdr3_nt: TGCGCCAGCAGCTTGGCCGCTGGGGCCAACGTCCTGACTTTC
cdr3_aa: CASSLAAGANVLTF

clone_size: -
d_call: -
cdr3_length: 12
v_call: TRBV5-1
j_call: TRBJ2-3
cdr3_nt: TGCGCCAGCAGCTTGGTTCGGGATACGCAGTATTTT
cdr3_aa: CASSLVRDTQYF

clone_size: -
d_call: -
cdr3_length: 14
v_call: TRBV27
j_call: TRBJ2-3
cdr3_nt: TGTGCCAGCGCTCGGGGGGCCTATGTAGATACGCAGTATTTT
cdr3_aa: CASARGAYVDTQYF

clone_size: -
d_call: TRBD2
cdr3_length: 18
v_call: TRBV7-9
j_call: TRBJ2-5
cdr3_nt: TGTGCCAGCAGCCTGCCCTGGCTAGCGGGCCTCAGGGTGGAGACCCAGTACTTC
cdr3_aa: CASSLPWLAGLRVETQYF

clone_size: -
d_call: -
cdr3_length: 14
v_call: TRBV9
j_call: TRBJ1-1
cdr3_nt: TGTGCCAGCAGCGTAGAGGAGGTGAACACTGAAGCTTTCTTT
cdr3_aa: CASSVEEVNTEAFF

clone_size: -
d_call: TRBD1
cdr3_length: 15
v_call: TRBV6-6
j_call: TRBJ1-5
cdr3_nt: TGTGCCAGCAATCGACAGGGGGCGCGGGGTCAGCCCCAGCATTTT
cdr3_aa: CASNRQGARGQPQHF

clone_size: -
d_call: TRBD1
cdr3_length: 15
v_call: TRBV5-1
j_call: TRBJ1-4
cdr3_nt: TGCGCCAGCAGCTCCGCAGGGACAGTTAATGAAAAACTGTTTTTT
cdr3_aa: CASSSAGTVNEKLFF

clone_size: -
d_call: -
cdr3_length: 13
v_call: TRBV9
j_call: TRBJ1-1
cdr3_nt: TGTGCCAGCAGCGTAGATGAGGCCACTGAAGCTTTCTTT
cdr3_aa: CASSVDEATEAFF

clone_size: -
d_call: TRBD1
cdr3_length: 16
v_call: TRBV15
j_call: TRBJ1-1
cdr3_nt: TGTGCCACCAGCAGAGATCGACAGGGGGAGGTCACTGAAGCTTTCTTT
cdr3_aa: CATSRDRQGEVTEAFF

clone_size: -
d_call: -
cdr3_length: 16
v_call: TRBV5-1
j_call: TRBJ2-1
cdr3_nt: TGCGCCAGCAGCCTCCCCAGGGCCGACTTATACAATGAGCAGTTCTTC
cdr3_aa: CASSLPRADLYNEQFF

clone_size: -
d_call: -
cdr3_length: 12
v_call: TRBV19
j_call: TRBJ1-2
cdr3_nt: TGTGCCAGTAGTATACGGGGGGACGGCTACACCTTC
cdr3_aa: CASSIRGDGYTF

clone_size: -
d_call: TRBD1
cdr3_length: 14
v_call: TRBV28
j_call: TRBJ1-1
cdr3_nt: TGTGCCAGCAGGACACAGGGGGCTTTTACTGAAGCTTTCTTT
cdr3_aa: CASRTQGAFTEAFF

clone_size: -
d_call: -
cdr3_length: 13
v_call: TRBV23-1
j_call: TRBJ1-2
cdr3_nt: TGCGCCAGCAGTCAATCCCGAGGCTATGGCTACACCTTC
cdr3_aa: CASSQSRGYGYTF

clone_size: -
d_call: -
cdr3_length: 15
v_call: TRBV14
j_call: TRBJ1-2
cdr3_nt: TGTGCCAGCAGCCAAGATATTCGCCCAGGGGTGGGCTACACCTTC
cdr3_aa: CASSQDIRPGVGYTF

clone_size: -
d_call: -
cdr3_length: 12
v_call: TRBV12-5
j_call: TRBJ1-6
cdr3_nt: TGTGCTAGTGGTTTGGTACGAGGGCCCCTCCACTTT
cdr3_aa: CASGLVRGPLHF

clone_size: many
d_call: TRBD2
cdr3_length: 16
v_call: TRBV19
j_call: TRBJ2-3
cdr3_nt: TGTGCCAGTAGAGCGACTAGCGGGGGGGCAGTAGATACGCAGTATTTT
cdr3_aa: CASRATSGGAVDTQYF

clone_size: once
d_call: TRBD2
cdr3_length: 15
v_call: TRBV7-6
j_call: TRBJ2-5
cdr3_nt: TGTGCCAGCAGCCGGGGACTAACCTCGGGAGAGACCCAGTACTTC
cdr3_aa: CASSRGLTSGETQYF

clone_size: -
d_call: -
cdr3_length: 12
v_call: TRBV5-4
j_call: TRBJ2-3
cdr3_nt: TGTGCCAGCAGCTTTCAGACAGATACGCAGTATTTT
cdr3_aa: CASSFQTDTQYF

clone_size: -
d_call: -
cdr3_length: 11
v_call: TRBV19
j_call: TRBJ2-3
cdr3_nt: TGTGCCAGTAGTATTTCGGATACGCAGTATTTT
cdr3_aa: CASSISDTQYF

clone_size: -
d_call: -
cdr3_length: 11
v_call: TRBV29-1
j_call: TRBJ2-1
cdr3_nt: TGCAGCGACATACTACCCCATGAGCAGTTCTTC
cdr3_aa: CSDILPHEQFF

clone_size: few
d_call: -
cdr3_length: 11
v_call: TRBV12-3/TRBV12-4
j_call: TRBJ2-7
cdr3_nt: TGTGCCAGCAGTTTCCGTTACGAGCAGTACTTC
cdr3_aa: CASSFRYEQYF

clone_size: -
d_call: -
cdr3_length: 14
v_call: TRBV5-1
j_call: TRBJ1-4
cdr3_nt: TGCGCCAGCAGCTTGGACAGTAATAATGAAAAACTGTTTTTT
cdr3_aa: CASSLDSNNEKLFF

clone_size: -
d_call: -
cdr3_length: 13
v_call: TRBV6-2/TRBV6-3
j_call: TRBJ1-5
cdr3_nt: TGTGCCAGCAGTTTGGGGCTTATCCAGCCCCAGCATTTT
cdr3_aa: CASSLGLIQPQHF

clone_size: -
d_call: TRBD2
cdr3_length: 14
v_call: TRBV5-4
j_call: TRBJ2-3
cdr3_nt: TGTGCCAGCAGCTTGGCGGGAGGTTCCCTTACGCAGTATTTT
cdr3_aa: CASSLAGGSLTQYF

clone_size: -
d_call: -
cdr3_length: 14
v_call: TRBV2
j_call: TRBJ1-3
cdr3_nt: TGTGCCAGCAGTGTAGGAGGGAGTGGAAACACCATATATTTT
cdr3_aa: CASSVGGSGNTIYF

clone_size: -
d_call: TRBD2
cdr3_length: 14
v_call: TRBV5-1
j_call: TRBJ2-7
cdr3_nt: TGCGCCAGCAGCTTAGCGGGGTCATATGGAGAGCAGTACTTC
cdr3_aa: CASSLAGSYGEQYF

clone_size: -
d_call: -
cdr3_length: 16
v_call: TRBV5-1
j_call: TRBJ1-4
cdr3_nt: TGCGCCAGCAGCCAATCTCGGACAGCACCTAATGAAAAACTGTTTTTT
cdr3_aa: CASSQSRTAPNEKLFF

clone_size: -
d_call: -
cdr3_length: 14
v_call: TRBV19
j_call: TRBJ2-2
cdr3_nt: TGTGCCAGTAGTATAGACAGGGTCACCGGGGAGCTGTTTTTT
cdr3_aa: CASSIDRVTGELFF

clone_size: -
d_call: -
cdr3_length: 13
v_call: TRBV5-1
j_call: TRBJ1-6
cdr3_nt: TGCGCCAGCAGCTTGAGTCGGGATTCACCCCTCCACTTT
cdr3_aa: CASSLSRDSPLHF

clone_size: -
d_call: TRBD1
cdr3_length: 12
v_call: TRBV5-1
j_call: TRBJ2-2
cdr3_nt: TGCGCCAGCCGACAGGGAATCGGGGAGCTGTTTTTT
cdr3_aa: CASRQGIGELFF

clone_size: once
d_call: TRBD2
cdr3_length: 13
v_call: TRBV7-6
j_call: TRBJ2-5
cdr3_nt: TGTGCCAGCAGCCGACTAGCGGAGAGAACCCAGTACTTC
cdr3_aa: CASSRLAERTQYF

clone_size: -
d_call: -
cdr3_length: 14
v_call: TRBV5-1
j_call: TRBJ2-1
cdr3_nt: TGCGCCAGCAGCTTGGGGACAGCGTCTATCGAGCAGTTCTTC
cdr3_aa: CASSLGTASIEQFF

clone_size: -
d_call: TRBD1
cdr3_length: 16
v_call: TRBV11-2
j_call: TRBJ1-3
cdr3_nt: TGTGCCAGCAGCCGACAACCGGGACAGGGAGGAAACACCATATATTTT
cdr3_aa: CASSRQPGQGGNTIYF

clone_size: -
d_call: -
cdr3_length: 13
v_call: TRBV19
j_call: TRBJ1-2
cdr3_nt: TGTGCCAGTAGCCACGGTAATAACTATGGCTACACCTTC
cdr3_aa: CASSHGNNYGYTF

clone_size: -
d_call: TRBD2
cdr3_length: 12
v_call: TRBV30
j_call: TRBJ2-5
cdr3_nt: TGTGCCTGGAATCGGGGGGAAGAGACCCAGTACTTC
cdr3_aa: CAWNRGEETQYF

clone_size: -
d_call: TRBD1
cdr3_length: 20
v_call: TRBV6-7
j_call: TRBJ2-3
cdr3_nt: TGTGCCAGCAGTTACTATCCTCGGACAGGGCTTAGGACTAGCACAGATACGCAGTATTTT
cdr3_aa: CASSYYPRTGLRTSTDTQYF

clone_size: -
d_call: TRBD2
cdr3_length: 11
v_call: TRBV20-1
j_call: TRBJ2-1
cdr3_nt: TGCAGTGCGGAACTAGCGAATGAGCAGTTCTTC
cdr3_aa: CSAELANEQFF

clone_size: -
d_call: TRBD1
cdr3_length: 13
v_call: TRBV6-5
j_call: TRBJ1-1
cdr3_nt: TGTGCCAGCAGTTACAGGGACAGCAGAGGAACTTTCTTT
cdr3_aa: CASSYRDSRGTFF

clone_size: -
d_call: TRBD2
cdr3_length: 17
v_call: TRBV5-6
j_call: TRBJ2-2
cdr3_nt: TGTGCCAGCAGCCGCGGTTTACTAGCGGTTAACACCGGGGAGCTGTTTTTT
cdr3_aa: CASSRGLLAVNTGELFF

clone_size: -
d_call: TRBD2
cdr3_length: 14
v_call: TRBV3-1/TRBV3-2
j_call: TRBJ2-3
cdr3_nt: TGTGCCAGCAGTCGACTAGCGGGATCAGATACGCAGTATTTT
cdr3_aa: CASSRLAGSDTQYF

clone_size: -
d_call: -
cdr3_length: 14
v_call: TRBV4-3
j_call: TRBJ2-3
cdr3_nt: TGCGCCAGCAGCCAACTGACAGGCACAGATACGCAGTATTTT
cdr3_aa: CASSQLTGTDTQYF

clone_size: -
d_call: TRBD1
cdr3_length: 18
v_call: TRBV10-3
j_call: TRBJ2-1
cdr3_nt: TGTGCCACCTTATCCCTGGGACAGGGACAAAGCTCCTACAATGAGCAGTTCTTC
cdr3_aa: CATLSLGQGQSSYNEQFF

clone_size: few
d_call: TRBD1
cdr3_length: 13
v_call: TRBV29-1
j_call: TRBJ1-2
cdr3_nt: TGCAGCGTTGGGGCGGGACAGTCTCATGGCTACACCTTC
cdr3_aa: CSVGAGQSHGYTF

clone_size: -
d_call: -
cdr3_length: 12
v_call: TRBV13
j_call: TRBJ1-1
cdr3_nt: TGTGCCAGCAGCCCCGCGGCCTCTGAAGCTTTCTTT
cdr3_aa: CASSPAASEAFF

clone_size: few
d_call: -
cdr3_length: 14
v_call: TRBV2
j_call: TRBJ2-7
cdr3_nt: TGTGCCAGCAGTGAAGACAGAAACTCCTACGAGCAGTACTTC
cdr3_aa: CASSEDRNSYEQYF

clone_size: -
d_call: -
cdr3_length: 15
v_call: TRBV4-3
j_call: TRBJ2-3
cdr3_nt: TGCGCCAGCAGCCCCCTCAGCGGGAGCACAGATACGCAGTATTTT
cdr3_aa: CASSPLSGSTDTQYF

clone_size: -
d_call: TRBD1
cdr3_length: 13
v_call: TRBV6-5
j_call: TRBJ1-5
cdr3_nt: TGTGCCACCTCGACAGGGGTTGACCAGCCCCAGCATTTT
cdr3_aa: CATSTGVDQPQHF

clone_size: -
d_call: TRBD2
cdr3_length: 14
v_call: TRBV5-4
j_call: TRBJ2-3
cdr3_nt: TGTGCCAGCAGCTCGAGCGGGGTGGCAGATACGCAGTATTTT
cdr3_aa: CASSSSGVADTQYF

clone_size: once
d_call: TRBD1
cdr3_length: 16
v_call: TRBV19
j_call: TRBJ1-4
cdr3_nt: TGTGCCAGTAGTGGGGACAGGGTGGGGTTTAATGAAAAACTGTTTTTT
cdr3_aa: CASSGDRVGFNEKLFF